These 14 T cell receptor beta chains originate from one sample sequenced in a study of T cell clonality in common variable immunodeficiency. Sequenced by immunoSEQ multiplex PCR; TCRdb stores in-frame clones only, minus some. The specimen has around 32,000 clones, none found just once. The sample taken for sequencing was peripheral blood mononuclear cells. The receptors stem from a person aged 18 to 70 in good health.

This clone was counted ten times or more. The CDR3 end lies 3 residues beyond the end of the read and is filled in from the germline J gene. The chain is built from TRBV29-1 and TRBJ1-4; the D is unclear. The CDR3 loop spans 10 amino acids. Germline V CDR1 and CDR2: SQVTM, ANQGSEA. V lost 5 bases, J lost 8 bases, and 6 bases lay in between. Partial CDR3 DNA: TGCAGCGTTTTAGGGGAAAAA. Translation gives CSVLGEK. The complete CDR3 sequence is CSVLGEKLFF.

There are a few counts of this clone. The sequence runs out 3 residues before the end of the CDR3; the remainder is reconstructed from the germline J gene. The chain is built from TRBV2 and TRBJ2-6; maybe TRBD2 (6 bases). The CDR3 has 19 amino acids. From germline, CDR1 is SNHLY and CDR2 FYNNEI. Trimming pared 2 bases from V and 0 bases from J, leaving 17 bases between. CDR3 DNA (partial): TGTGCCAGCAGTGAAACGGCAGCGGGCCTCCTCTCTGGGGCCAACGTC. Translating gives CASSETAAGLLSGANV. The entire CDR3 is CASSETAAGLLSGANVLTF.

This clone appeared many times. The CDR3 is cut off 3 residues early in the read; its end comes from the germline J gene. The chain joins TRBV10-1 to TRBJ2-3, with 8 bases aligning to TRBD2. The V gene end was trimmed by 8 bases and the J gene end by 6 bases; junction bases not matched to a gene: 7. The germline gives CDR1 WNHNN, CDR2 SYGVQD (reference sequence). The CDR3 length is 13 residues. CDR3 DNA (partial): TGCGCCAGCGGAGAAGCGGGGGTGGATACG. Encoded protein: CASGEAGVDT. The CDR3 as a whole reads CASGEAGVDTQYF.

Concerning this clone itself: This may arise from a read error, as a much more abundant clone is one base away. The observed sequence ends 3 residues before the CDR3 terminus, with the missing tail filled in from the germline J gene. The genes are TRBV7-9 and TRBJ2-2; TRBD1 might be the D (6 bases). Germline CDR1 SEHNR, CDR2 FQNEAQ (reference sequence). The CDR3 loop spans 12 amino acids. CDR3 DNA, as far as it was read: TGTGCCAGCAGCTTGGGGCCCAGGGGG. Amino acid sequence: CASSLGPRG. The entire CDR3 is CASSLGPRGLFF.

This clone was found a few times. The read ends 3 residues before the CDR3 terminus; that terminus is restored from the germline J gene. This chain links TRBV11-3 with TRBJ1-2, with 8 nucleotides matching TRBD1. CDR3 length equals 14 residues. V was pared by 5 bases and J by 6 bases, with 8 bases of the junction left unmatched. Germline values: CDR1 SGHNT, CDR2 YENEEA. The CDR3 is CASSTRQGRDGYTF. The DNA read from the CDR3 is TGTGCCAGCAGCACTAGACAGGGGAGGGATGGC. The variable domain in full, completed from reference TRBV11-3 and TRBJ1-2, reads EAGVVQSPRYKIIEKKQPVAFWCNPISGHNTLYWYLQNLGQGPELLIRYENEEAVDDSQLPKDRFSAERLKGVDSTLKIQPAELGDSAVYLCASSTRQGRDGYTFGSGTRLTVV.

This clone occurred many times. The read ends 3 residues shy of where the CDR3 ends; the end is completed using the germline J gene. This chain connects TRBV2 to TRBJ2-5; 11 nucleotides line up with TRBD2. V lost 6 bases and J lost 5; bases outside the gene matches: 8. Per germline, CDR1 SNHLY and CDR2 FYNNEI. This CDR3 comprises 15 residues. CDR3: CASSATSGSRETQYF. Partial CDR3 DNA: TGTGCCAGCAGCGCAACTAGCGGGAGTCGGGAGACC.

This clone was counted ten times or more. Read data end 3 residues before the CDR3 end; the end is taken from the germline J gene. The chain couples TRBV29-1 to TRBJ1-2, with D possibly being TRBD1 (5 bases). In germline, CDR1 is SQVTM, CDR2 ANQGSEA. V was pared by 4 bases and J by 6 bases, with 15 bases between. The CDR3 consists of 13 residues. The covered CDR3 bases are TGCAGCGTTGGGGATGGGGGGTGGGATGGC. Translating gives CSVGDGGWDG. The complete CDR3 protein is CSVGDGGWDGYTF.

For this clone: The DNA ends 3 residues before the CDR3 does, and the rest of the CDR3 is filled in from the germline J gene. The genes are TRBV7-9 and TRBJ2-1; D is perhaps TRBD1 (6 bases). The CDR3 runs to 14 residues. Germline values: CDR1 SEHNR, CDR2 FQNEAQ (reference sequence). V was clipped by 3 bases and J by 6 bases, with 12 bases between them. Partial CDR3 DNA: TGTGCCAGCAGCTTGAACAGGGAGACCAATGAG. Encoded protein: CASSLNRETNE. The CDR3 in full is CASSLNRETNEQFF.

This clone was detected a few times. One junction end does not reproduce the germline sequence, and a read error may be involved. The read ends 3 residues early relative to the CDR3; the germline J gene fills the gap. This chain joins TRBV7-9 and TRBJ1-5; 10 bases match TRBD1. Germline values: CDR1 SEHNR, CDR2 FQNEAQ (reference sequence). The CDR3 runs 14 residues. The CDR3 DNA, read in part, is TGTGCCAGCAGCTCGACAGGGGGCAAACAGCCC. Translation: CASSSTGGKQP. The full-length CDR3 reads as CASSSTGGKQPQHF.

This clone was counted a few times. The read ends 3 residues early relative to the CDR3; the germline J gene fills the gap. V gene TRBV2 combines with J gene TRBJ1-1; a possible D gene is TRBD1 (6 bases). The ends were cut back, 6 bases at V and 4 bases at J, with 15 bases in the middle. The CDR3 is 14 amino acids. Germline CDR1 SNHLY, CDR2 FYNNEI. CDR3 DNA, as far as it was read: TGTGCCAGCAGACTACAAGGGGGGGCCACTGAA. This translates into CASRLQGGATE. The complete CDR3 reads CASRLQGGATEAFF.

This clone was seen many times. The read gets to within 3 residues of the CDR3 end, and the germline J gene fills in the rest. J is TRBJ1-1 and V is TRBV23-1, with D hard to call. TRBV23-1 is recorded as an ORF, its role being uncertain. Trimming shortened V by 2 bases and J by 1 base, and 17 bases separated the two germline ends. The CDR3 covers 17 residues. CDR3 protein: CASSQPPPPPGNTEAFF. CDR3 bases read: TGCGCCAGCAGTCAACCCCCCCCTCCGCCGGGGAACACTGAA.

This clone was counted at least ten times. Read coverage stops 3 residues before the CDR3 terminus; the germline J gene supplies the remainder. V usage is TRBV5-6 and J usage is TRBJ2-1; 11 bases fit TRBD2. The germline V gene has CDR1 SGHDT and CDR2 YYEEEE. The CDR3 has 15 residues. Losses at the gene ends were 4 bases for V and 9 bases for J; bases not matched to a gene: 9. This CDR3 is CASSLTSGSLGEQFF. The CDR3 bases that were read are TGTGCCAGCAGCCTAACTAGCGGGAGTCTTGGTGAG.

This clone was counted at least ten times. The sequence runs out 3 residues before the end of the CDR3; the remainder is reconstructed from the germline J gene. The chain links TRBV20-1 to TRBJ1-3; D ambiguous. The ends were cut back, 3 bases at V and 4 bases at J, with 4 bases in the middle. CDR1 and CDR2 from the germline V gene are DFQATT and SNEGSKA (reference sequence). This CDR3 is built from 11 residues. The DNA read from the CDR3 is TGCAGTGCTAGTCCGGGAAACACC. Protein product: CSASPGNT. The entire CDR3 protein reads CSASPGNTIYF.

Only a few counts were recorded for this clone. Read coverage stops 3 residues before the CDR3 terminus; the germline J gene supplies the remainder. The chain couples TRBV7-3 to TRBJ1-4; 7 nucleotides agree with TRBD1. This CDR3 contains 14 residues. Germline CDR1 reads SGHTA; CDR2 reads FQGTGA. The part of the CDR3 DNA that was read is TGTGCCAGCAGCTTCGGACAGGCTAATTCACCA. It encodes CASSFGQANSP. The complete CDR3 protein is CASSFGQANSPLFF.